A selection of T cell receptor beta chains follows, all from one sample in a study of blood T cell repertoires in COVID-19. Sequenced by immunoSEQ multiplex PCR; TCRdb stores in-frame clones only, minus some. This table has 150,000 or so clones, roughly 80% appearing once. Material for sequencing was peripheral blood. The source of these receptors is a woman between 45 and 65 years old with active or convalescent COVID-19. CDR3s include the opening cysteine and the closing phenylalanine or tryptophan. Fields, in order: V gene, D gene, J gene, clone size, CDR3 protein, CDR3 DNA. The D gene is left open where the match is weak. Clone size is not always given. Where it is, it says once, few, many or a class for expanded clones.

TRBV5-1	TRBD2	TRBJ2-1	.	CASSPGGPEQFF	TGCGCCAGCAGCCCGGGGGGGCCTGAGCAGTTCTTC
TRBV9	.	TRBJ1-3	many	CASSVVEGVGNTIYF	TGTGCCAGCAGCGTAGTTGAGGGGGTCGGAAACACCATATATTTT
TRBV29-1	TRBD2	TRBJ2-1	.	CSVARTSGGNEQFF	TGCAGCGTTGCCCGGACTAGCGGGGGGAATGAGCAGTTCTTC
TRBV4-2	.	TRBJ2-7	.	CASSREGGEVVNEQYF	TGTGCCAGCAGCCGGGAAGGGGGGGAAGTAGTCAACGAGCAGTACTTC
TRBV12-3/TRBV12-4	TRBD1	TRBJ2-1	.	CASSSGQGHPQFF	TGTGCCAGCAGTTCGGGACAGGGTCACCCTCAGTTCTTC
TRBV5-1	TRBD2	TRBJ2-3	.	CASSLRLAGMGTDTQYF	TGCGCCAGCAGCTTGAGACTAGCGGGAATGGGCACAGATACGCAGTATTTT
TRBV4-1	TRBD2	TRBJ2-7	.	CASSQEPPGASGGAYEQYF	TGCGCCAGCAGCCAAGAACCCCCGGGGGCTAGCGGGGGGGCCTACGAGCAGTACTTC
TRBV6-5	.	TRBJ2-5	.	CASSYSGQTLQETQYF	TGTGCCAGCAGTTACTCGGGTCAGACTCTTCAAGAGACCCAGTACTTC
TRBV6-5	TRBD1	TRBJ2-7	few	CASSRDSGYEQYF	TGTGCCAGCAGCCGGGACAGCGGCTACGAGCAGTACTTC
TRBV18	TRBD1	TRBJ2-2	.	CASSPLQGAWTGELFF	TGTGCCAGCTCACCCCTGCAGGGGGCATGGACCGGGGAGCTGTTTTTT
TRBV5-5	TRBD1	TRBJ2-3	.	CASSQRTGTGDTGTQYF	TGTGCCAGCAGCCAACGGACAGGGACGGGGGACACCGGCACGCAGTATTTT
TRBV4-3	TRBD2	TRBJ2-7	few	CASSQDRRLAGEGYEQYF	TGCGCCAGCAGCCAAGATAGACGACTAGCGGGGGAGGGCTACGAGCAGTACTTC
TRBV7-8	.	TRBJ1-1	.	CASSSGRNTEAFF	TGTGCCAGCAGCTCCGGGAGGAACACTGAAGCTTTCTTT
TRBV5-1	.	TRBJ2-7	.	CASSLGTDDYEQYF	TGCGCCAGCAGCTTGGGGACAGACGACTACGAGCAGTACTTC
TRBV20-1	.	TRBJ2-1	.	CSASKGEGDWDEQFF	TGCAGTGCTAGTAAAGGGGAGGGGGATTGGGATGAGCAGTTCTTC
TRBV10-3	.	TRBJ1-6	.	CAISLTERGNSPLHF	TGTGCCATCAGCCTGACAGAAAGGGGTAATTCACCCCTCCACTTT
TRBV20-1	TRBD2	TRBJ2-2	.	CSASRAGAVGELFF	TGCAGTGCTAGTAGAGCGGGAGCGGTCGGGGAGCTGTTTTTT
TRBV6-2/TRBV6-3	TRBD1	TRBJ1-1	.	CASSYYTGQGSTEAFF	TGTGCCAGCAGTTACTATACAGGACAGGGGAGCACTGAAGCTTTCTTT
TRBV6-2/TRBV6-3	TRBD1	TRBJ1-6	.	CASSFPTGVNSPLHF	TGTGCCAGCAGTTTCCCAACAGGGGTTAATTCACCCCTCCACTTT
TRBV18	TRBD1	TRBJ2-7	few	CASSILPGQGSYEQYF	TGTGCCAGCTCGATCCTACCGGGACAGGGATCCTACGAGCAGTACTTC
TRBV30	TRBD1	TRBJ1-4	.	CAWSGTGVATNEKLFF	TGTGCCTGGAGCGGGACAGGGGTTGCAACTAATGAAAAACTGTTTTTT
TRBV7-3	.	TRBJ1-6	.	CASSWAGYNSPLHF	TGTGCCAGCAGCTGGGCAGGATATAATTCACCCCTCCACTTT
TRBV28	.	TRBJ2-7	.	CASSFSPAESSYEQYF	TGTGCCAGCAGTTTTTCGCCAGCGGAGAGCTCCTACGAGCAGTACTTC
TRBV27	.	TRBJ2-5	many	CASILTGQWQETQYF	TGTGCCAGCATATTAACAGGGCAATGGCAAGAGACCCAGTACTTC
TRBV4-2	TRBD2	TRBJ2-3	.	CASSPLTSGSTDTQYF	TGTGCCAGCAGCCCACTGACTAGCGGGAGCACAGATACGCAGTATTTT
TRBV11-2	.	TRBJ1-3	.	CASSPPGVTGNTIYF	TGTGCCAGCAGCCCCCCGGGGGTCACTGGAAACACCATATATTTT
TRBV7-3	.	TRBJ2-1	.	CASSFLNRDINNEQFF	TGTGCCAGCAGCTTCCTGAACCGGGACATTAACAATGAGCAGTTCTTC
TRBV18	.	TRBJ1-4	.	CASSQGEEKLFF	TGTGCCAGCTCACAGGGGGAAGAAAAACTGTTTTTT
TRBV28	.	TRBJ1-5	.	CASSAGYSSYSNQPQHF	TGTGCCAGCAGTGCCGGGTACTCCTCTTATAGCAATCAGCCCCAGCATTTT
TRBV24-1	.	TRBJ1-4	.	CATSAATEGQEKLFF	TGTGCCACCAGTGCCGCGACGGAGGGGCAAGAAAAACTGTTTTTT
TRBV6-5	.	TRBJ1-2	.	CASSYSRNEGYTF	TGTGCCAGCAGTTACTCGAGAAACGAGGGCTACACCTTC
TRBV11-1	.	TRBJ2-3	.	CASSLLNPSTDTQYF	TGTGCCAGCAGCTTACTAAACCCTAGCACAGATACGCAGTATTTT
TRBV7-6	TRBD2	TRBJ2-2	.	CASSSGLAGPLTGELFF	TGTGCCAGCAGCTCGGGACTAGCGGGCCCTTTGACCGGGGAGCTGTTTTTT
TRBV30	.	TRBJ1-5	.	CAWTPQGWGNQPQHF	TGTGCCTGGACGCCACAGGGATGGGGCAATCAGCCCCAGCATTTT
TRBV10-3	TRBD2	TRBJ2-5	.	CAISEISGRAGETQYF	TGTGCCATCAGTGAGATTAGCGGGAGGGCCGGAGAGACCCAGTACTTC
TRBV10-3	TRBD2	TRBJ2-7	.	CAISEPGLGGYEQYF	TGTGCCATCAGTGAACCGGGACTAGGAGGGTACGAGCAGTACTTC
TRBV2	TRBD1	TRBJ2-3	.	CATRDRYTDTQYF	TGTGCCACCCGGGACAGATACACAGATACGCAGTATTTT
TRBV30	.	TRBJ1-1	.	CAFLVEDTEAFF	TGTGCCTTCCTTGTTGAGGACACTGAAGCTTTCTTT
TRBV19	.	TRBJ1-5	.	CASNIMGSGAQPQHF	TGTGCCAGTAACATCATGGGCAGTGGGGCACAGCCCCAGCATTTT
TRBV6-5	TRBD1	TRBJ2-7	.	CASSRTGTDSYEQYF	TGTGCCAGCAGTCGTACCGGGACAGACTCCTACGAGCAGTACTTC
TRBV30	.	TRBJ1-5	once	CAWAKSREPQHF	TGTGCCTGGGCAAAGAGTCGCGAGCCCCAGCATTTT
TRBV29-1	.	TRBJ1-1	few	CSVGREEAFF	TGCAGCGTTGGGAGGGAGGAAGCTTTCTTT
TRBV28	TRBD1	TRBJ1-2	.	CAIRGQGASGYTF	TGTGCCATAAGGGGACAGGGGGCTAGTGGCTACACCTTC
TRBV19	TRBD1	TRBJ1-5	.	CASSTGTEYQPQHF	TGTGCCAGTAGTACCGGGACAGAGTATCAGCCCCAGCATTTT
TRBV6-6	.	TRBJ1-4	.	CASSYPGEEKLFF	TGTGCCAGCAGTTATCCGGGTGAGGAAAAACTGTTTTTT
TRBV6-2/TRBV6-3	TRBD1	TRBJ1-1	.	CASRPRGQVNTEAFF	TGTGCCAGCCGCCCTCGCGGACAGGTGAACACTGAAGCTTTCTTT
TRBV30	TRBD1	TRBJ1-5	once	CAWSAGGNQHF	TGTGCCTGGAGTGCAGGGGGAAACCAGCATTTT
TRBV5-8	.	TRBJ2-7	.	CASSRRQYEQYF	TGTGCCAGCAGCCGGCGACAGTACGAGCAGTACTTC
TRBV5-6	.	TRBJ2-3	.	CASSFDVTHGHNVF	TGTGCCAGCAGCTTTGACGTTACACACGGACACAATGTATTT
TRBV7-2	.	TRBJ1-5	.	CASSPGQGDQPQHF	TGTGCCAGCAGCCCGGGACAAGGGGATCAGCCCCAGCATTTT
TRBV3-1/TRBV3-2	.	TRBJ1-1	.	CASSQVEGTEAFF	TGTGCCAGCAGCCAAGTCGAGGGAACTGAAGCTTTCTTT
TRBV4-2	.	TRBJ1-4	.	CASSQVGGPSNEKLFF	TGTGCCAGCAGCCAAGTAGGGGGTCCATCTAATGAAAAACTGTTTTTT
TRBV3-1/TRBV3-2	TRBD1	TRBJ2-2	.	CASSQGFQGDTGELFF	TGTGCCAGCAGCCAAGGTTTCCAGGGGGACACCGGGGAGCTGTTTTTT
TRBV5-6	.	TRBJ1-1	few	CASSLTGRAEAFF	TGTGCCAGCAGCTTGACAGGGCGGGCTGAAGCTTTCTTT
TRBV7-8	.	TRBJ1-1	.	CASSLAGGEWAFF	TGTGCCAGCAGCTTAGCGGGCGGGGAATGGGCTTTCTTT